These 9 T cell receptor beta chains came from one sample sequenced in a study of blood T cell repertoires in COVID-19. The protocol was immunoSEQ multiplex PCR, while the TCRdb copy is restricted to in-frame clones and leaves out a portion. The sample carries 83,000 or so clones, 75% to 85% recorded once. Sequencing was carried out using peripheral blood. The receptor set was obtained from a woman of 80 years or more with acute or convalescent COVID-19.

V is TRBV7-2 and J is TRBJ2-7; D is ambiguous. There are 12 residues in the CDR3. Trimming pared 5 bases from V and 2 bases from J, leaving 7 bases between. Germline V lookup: CDR1 SGHTA, CDR2 FQGNSA. In DNA form, the CDR3 reads TGTGCCAGCAGCACCTACGCCTACGAGCAGTACTTC. It specifies CASSTYAYEQYF. Combining the CDR3 with reference TRBV7-2 and TRBJ2-7 gives the whole variable domain GAGVSQSPSNKVTEKGKDVELRCDPISGHTALYWYRQSLGQGLEFLIYFQGNSAPDKSGLPSDRFSAERTGGSVSTLTIQRTQQEDSAVYLCASSTYAYEQYFGPGTRLTVT.

This clone occurred a few times. The chain recombines TRBV5-1 with TRBJ1-3; tentative D call: TRBD1 (6 bases). V was shortened by 0 bases and J by 1 base, with 14 bases between the two germline ends. Germline values: CDR1 SGHRS, CDR2 YFSETQ. The CDR3 runs 17 residues. The CDR3 sequence: CASSLVSGALSGNTIYF. The DNA for the CDR3 is TGCGCCAGCAGCTTGGTGTCAGGGGCCCTTTCTGGAAACACCATATATTTT.

This chain connects TRBV19 to TRBJ1-1; perhaps TRBD1 as D (6 bases). The CDR3 consists of 13 residues. V was shortened by 5 bases and J by 7 bases, with 14 bases between the two germline ends. Germline V gene lookup returns CDR1 LNHDA and CDR2 SQIVND (reference sequence). In nucleotides, the CDR3 is TGTGCCAGTAGTCCTCGGGGGGCAATTGAAGCTTTCTTT. Encoded protein: CASSPRGAIEAFF.

The chain uses TRBV28 and TRBJ2-1; 14 positions agree with TRBD2. Germline assignment: CDR1 MDHEN and CDR2 SYDVKM. The V segment lost 1 base and the J segment 2 bases; nucleotides outside the gene matches: 7. This CDR3 contains 19 residues. In nucleotides, the CDR3 is TGTGCCAGCAGTTTATACCGACTAGCGGGAGGGCCCACCTACAATGAGCAGTTCTTC. The encoded protein is CASSLYRLAGGPTYNEQFF.

In this sample, this clone turned up a few times. This rearrangement joins TRBV28 to TRBJ1-2; unclear D gene. This CDR3 contains 13 residues. V shed 6 bases and J shed 0 bases, with 8 bases lying between them. Germline V gives CDR1 MDHEN, CDR2 SYDVKM. CDR3 nucleotides: TGTGCCAGCAGGGTAGAAGCTAACTATGGCTACACCTTC. Amino acids: CASRVEANYGYTF.

This chain connects TRBV5-8 to TRBJ1-5; TRBD1 matches 9 bases. Trimming at V came to 2 bases and at J to 2 bases, leaving 8 bases not matched to a gene. CDR1 is SGHTS, CDR2 YDEGEE, per germline. The CDR3 is 17 residues long. Here the CDR3 DNA reads TGTGCCAGCAGCTTTGGACAGGGGAGTTGGGGCAATCAGCCCCAGCATTTT. This translates into CASSFGQGSWGNQPQHF.

The rearrangement links TRBV30 to TRBJ1-3; a weak D match, TRBD1 (6 bases). In germline, CDR1 is GTSNPN, CDR2 SVGIG (reference sequence). Trimming cost V 1 base and J 4 bases, with 17 bases left between them. This CDR3 has 16 residues. The CDR3 DNA follows: TGTGCCTGGAGTGGAATATACAGGGCAGGAGGAAACACCATATATTTT. As protein: CAWSGIYRAGGNTIYF.

This chain connects TRBV29-1 to TRBJ2-3, with D perhaps TRBD2 (5 bases). Germline values: CDR1 SQVTM, CDR2 ANQGSEA. Trimming left V 4 bases short and J 4 bases short, with 12 bases between. The CDR3 loop spans 13 amino acids. The DNA of the CDR3 is TGCAGCGTTGTAGGCGGGTTGTCAGATACGCAGTATTTT. Translation gives CSVVGGLSDTQYF.

The chain uses TRBV19 and TRBJ1-1; 10 nucleotides line up with TRBD1. The ends lost 5 bases at V and 5 bases at J; junction bases unmatched: 8. The CDR3 contains 15 residues. CDR1 is LNHDA and CDR2 is SQIVND in the germline V gene (reference sequence). The CDR3 sequence is CASSDPGTGETEAFF. CDR3 sequence (DNA): TGTGCCAGTAGTGATCCCGGGACAGGGGAAACTGAAGCTTTCTTT.